Sequencing of this T cell receptor beta chain was carried out in a study of T-cell memory formation after mild COVID-19. Study results and limitations: Contracting clones localized mainly to CM and EM when CD4+ and mainly to EMRA when CD8+. The authors left the SARS-CoV-2 specificity of second-wave clones peaking on day 37 unconfirmed.

TCRdb redid the calling of the 5' RACE reads with MiXCR, one entry per CDR3 protein. Among some 340,000 distinct CDR3 sequences listed, about an eighth were seen once. As concerns this clonotype: The target antigen is unknown.

Germline loops: CDR1 SGHAT, CDR2 FQNNGV. Trimming at V came to 5 bases and at J to 0 bases, leaving 4 bases not matched to a gene. This CDR3 has 15 amino acids. This receptor was identified in a man between 18 and 35 years old who had mild COVID-19 (a few samples of this study predate the infection). Cell type and time point are not known. The sample comprised PBMCs or a T cell subset sorted from them (not recorded which). The chain couples TRBV11-2 to TRBJ2-3; 8 positions agree with TRBD2. The CDR3 region is CASSRTSQSTDTQYF. The DNA of the CDR3 is TGTGCCAGCAGCAGGACTAGCCAAAGCACAGATACGCAGTATTTT.